A single sample gave rise to the 3 T cell receptor beta chains below, sequenced in a study of blood T cell repertoires in COVID-19. The repertoire was sequenced with immunoSEQ multiplex PCR; TCRdb's copy has only in-frame clones and lacks some. Found here are 400,000 to 500,000 clones, 88% of them singletons; the top ten hold about 1.5%. The material sequenced was PBMCs or T cells enriched from blood (not recorded which). These receptors all come from a woman aged 18-29 years who had been exposed to COVID-19.

The chain combines TRBV7-3 with TRBJ2-5, with D possibly TRBD2 on 7 matching bases. The V end was cut by 5 bases, the J end by 1 base, with 14 bases between. Germline V gene data show CDR1 as SGHTA and CDR2 as FQGTGA. CDR3 length: 15 residues. CDR3 coding DNA: TGTGCCAGCAGCGCCCCCGGGGGGCCCCAAGAGACCCAGTACTTC. This gives the protein CASSAPGGPQETQYF. Drawing the rest from reference TRBV7-3 and TRBJ2-5, the complete variable domain is GAGVSQTPSNKVTEKGKYVELRCDPISGHTALYWYRQSLGQGPEFLIYFQGTGAADDSGLPNDRFFAVRPEGSVSTLKIQRTERGDSAVYLCASSAPGGPQETQYFGPGTRLLVL.

The chain uses TRBV27 and TRBJ1-1; TRBD1 agrees at 9 bases. Germline V gives CDR1 MNHEY, CDR2 SMNVEV (reference sequence). Unmatched junction bases numbered 9, after V lost 4 bases and J lost 3 bases. The CDR3 has 16 residues. The CDR3 here is CASSYDRGFGDTEAFF. The DNA for the CDR3 is TGTGCCAGCAGTTATGACAGGGGGTTTGGAGACACTGAAGCTTTCTTT.

V and J are TRBV28 and TRBJ2-7; possibly TRBD1 for D (5 bases). With 2 bases removed from V and 3 bases from J, the gap between germline ends came to 11 bases. Germline V lookup: CDR1 MDHEN, CDR2 SYDVKM. The CDR3 spans 14 residues. As DNA, the CDR3 is TGTGCCAGCAGTTTAGGGGCAGGGAACTACGAGCAGTACTTC. Translation gives CASSLGAGNYEQYF.